A single sample gave rise to the 20 T cell receptor beta chains below, sequenced in a study of T cell repertoires in cytomegalovirus infection. TCRdb used MiXCR to reprocess the reads, holding one entry per CDR3 protein. The sample carries around 320,000 distinct CDR3 sequences, approximately 9.5% recorded once. The specimen was PBMCs. All receptors derive from a human donor in good health (CMV status not recorded). Some clones in this sample may be carry-over from other donors' samples.

As to this clonotype: Germline and junction disagree at one end, which may indicate a read error. V usage is TRBV28 and J usage is TRBJ2-7; D remains ambiguous. The CDR3 loop spans 10 amino acids. Germline V gene lookup returns CDR1 MDHEN and CDR2 SYDVKM. As DNA, the CDR3 is TGTGCCAGCGGACCAGGCGCAGTAGGGTTC. Translating it yields CASGPGAVGF.

This clonotype was observed a few times. The CDR3 DNA follows: TGCAGTGCCAACGTGTTGGGAAGAGACACCGGGGAGCTGTTTTTT. This encodes CSANVLGRDTGELFF. This chain joins TRBV20-1 and TRBJ2-2; D gene ambiguous. V lost 6 bases and J lost 3, with 17 bases in between. The germline CDR1 and CDR2 sequences are DFQATT and SNEGSKA (reference sequence). There are 15 residues in the CDR3.

This clonotype has ten or more counts. V usage is TRBV12-3 or TRBV12-4 and J usage is TRBJ1-1; a weak D match, TRBD1 (6 bases). The CDR3 covers 12 residues. V dropped 4 bases and J dropped 8 bases, with 11 bases sitting between them. In nucleotides, the CDR3 is TGTGCCAGCAGTTCCCAGGGGAGAGAAGCTTTCTTT. Protein sequence: CASSSQGREAFF.

There are many counts of this clonotype. The V call is TRBV7-2, the J call TRBJ2-7; D uncertain. The germline V gene encodes CDR1 SGHTA and CDR2 FQGNSA. CDR3 size: 13 residues. V lost 2 bases and J 6 bases, leaving 11 bases between the germline ends. CDR3: CASSLSPPREQYF. The CDR3 nucleotides read TGTGCCAGCAGCTTATCTCCGCCCCGCGAGCAGTACTTC.

There are a few counts of this clonotype. The gene calls are TRBV6-5 and TRBJ2-2, with 8 positions matching TRBD2. Germline assignment: CDR1 MNHEY and CDR2 SVGAGI. There are 12 residues in the CDR3. J was trimmed by 5 bases and V by 11 bases; bases with no gene match: 4. The CDR3 DNA reads as TGTGCCGCAATAGCGGGGACCGGGGAGCTGTTTTTT. It is translated as CAAIAGTGELFF.

This chain uses TRBV19 with TRBJ1-2, with TRBD1 identical over 8 bases. Germline-derived CDR1 and CDR2 are LNHDA and SQIVND (reference sequence). Trimming took 2 bases from V and 5 from J; bases not matched to a gene: 7. The CDR3 has 15 amino acids. CDR3 bases: TGTGCCAGTAGTATAAAGGACAGGGAAGAATATGGCTACACCTTC. Translation: CASSIKDREEYGYTF. Together with reference TRBV19 and TRBJ1-2, the CDR3 gives the full variable domain: DGGITQSPKYLFRKEGQNVTLSCEQNLNHDAMYWYRQDPGQGLRLIYYSQIVNDFQKGDIAEGYSVSREKKESFPLTVTSAQKNPTAFYLCASSIKDREEYGYTFGSGTRLTVV.

This clonotype was recorded many times. The chain employs TRBV7-2 and TRBJ2-7; 12 bases are a match to TRBD2. The CDR3 consists of 16 residues. The ends lost 4 bases at V and 7 bases at J; junction bases unmatched: 11. Germline CDR1 and CDR2: SGHTA and FQGNSA. CDR3 sequence reads: CASSSRGLAGTEEQYF. The CDR3 DNA is TGTGCCAGCAGCTCACGTGGACTAGCGGGGACGGAGGAGCAGTACTTC.

This clonotype was recorded at least ten times. The chain recombines TRBV6-1 with TRBJ1-5; tentatively, D is TRBD1 (5 bases). Germline CDR1 is MNHNS and CDR2 is SASEGT. The CDR3 contains 15 residues. The V and J ends lost 2 bases and 1 base respectively, with 9 bases between them. CDR3 sequence (DNA): TGTGCCAGCAGTGAATGGGGGAAAAGCAATCAGCCCCAGCATTTT. Protein product: CASSEWGKSNQPQHF.

This clonotype has just a few counts. V is TRBV27 and J is TRBJ2-3, with D hard to call. CDR1 and CDR2 from the germline V gene are MNHEY and SMNVEV (reference sequence). The ends were cut back, 6 bases at V and 4 bases at J, with 11 bases in the middle. This CDR3 has 13 residues. CDR3 protein: CASSRHPADTQYF. The CDR3 DNA reads as TGTGCCAGCAGCCGTCACCCTGCAGATACGCAGTATTTT.

This clonotype was observed at least ten times. The chain couples TRBV28 to TRBJ2-7; D is undetermined. Germline-derived CDR1 and CDR2 are MDHEN and SYDVKM. The ends were cut back, 7 bases at V and 5 bases at J, with 18 bases in the middle. The CDR3 runs 14 residues. CDR3: CASNIDPRGDEQYF. The DNA of the CDR3 is TGTGCCAGCAATATAGACCCCCGAGGAGACGAGCAGTACTTC.

This clonotype was recorded many times. The chain uses TRBV7-2 and TRBJ2-7; weak D call: TRBD2 (7 bases). V was shortened by 2 bases and J by 1 base, with 18 bases between the two germline ends. There are 17 residues in the CDR3. Germline V gene sequence: CDR1 SGHTA, CDR2 FQGNSA. CDR3 sequence reads: CASSLIARTRGSYEQYF. As DNA, the CDR3 is TGTGCCAGCAGCTTAATAGCTAGGACTAGGGGGTCCTACGAGCAGTACTTC. The entire variable domain, with the rest obtained from reference TRBV7-2 and TRBJ2-7, is as follows: GAGVSQSPSNKVTEKGKDVELRCDPISGHTALYWYRQSLGQGLEFLIYFQGNSAPDKSGLPSDRFSAERTGGSVSTLTIQRTQQEDSAVYLCASSLIARTRGSYEQYFGPGTRLTVT.

This clonotype was found a few times. V usage is TRBV12-3 or TRBV12-4 and J usage is TRBJ1-2, with 7 bases lining up with TRBD1. The CDR3 spans 14 residues. With 0 bases clipped from V and 8 bases from J, the junction kept 6 bases outside the gene matches. The CDR3 DNA is TGTGCCAGCAGTTTAGCCGGGACAGTAAGAGGCTACACCTTC. It specifies CASSLAGTVRGYTF.

The sample holds many counts of this clonotype. A junction boundary mismatches the germline segment, possibly from a read error. The V and J genes are TRBV29-1 and TRBJ1-1; D gene uncertain. Germline CDR1 is SQVTM and CDR2 is ANQGSEA. This CDR3 comprises 11 residues. The CDR3 DNA sequence: TGCAGCGTCGAAGTGAACACTGAAGCTTTCTTT. Residues: CSVEVNTEAFF.

This clonotype was detected ten times or more. V and J are TRBV11-2 and TRBJ1-2; D is uncertain. This CDR3 contains 12 residues. Trimming stripped 6 bases from V and 3 bases from J, with 8 bases between. Germline V gene sequence: CDR1 SGHAT, CDR2 FQNNGV. CDR3 coding DNA: TGTGCCAGCAGTTCCGAACACTATGGCTACACCTTC. Its translation: CASSSEHYGYTF. Looking up the rest from reference TRBV11-2 and TRBJ1-2 gives the full variable domain: EAGVAQSPRYKIIEKRQSVAFWCNPISGHATLYWYQQILGQGPKLLIQFQNNGVVDDSQLPKDRFSAERLKGVDSTLKIQPAKLEDSAVYLCASSSEHYGYTFGSGTRLTVV.

A few counts support this clonotype. The genes are TRBV19 and TRBJ2-7; weak D call: TRBD1 (6 bases). CDR1 LNHDA and CDR2 SQIVND come from the germline V gene (reference sequence). Trimming removed 6 bases from V and 2 bases from J, with 11 bases in between. CDR3 size: 13 residues. CDR3: CASSRGHPYEQYF. The CDR3, as DNA: TGTGCCAGTAGCAGGGGACATCCCTACGAGCAGTACTTC.

This clonotype was picked up many times. The chain uses TRBV12-3 or TRBV12-4 and TRBJ1-5; possible D gene TRBD1, 6 bases. V lost 6 bases and J 16 bases, leaving 22 bases between the germline ends. The CDR3 loop spans 13 amino acids. Written as DNA, the CDR3 is TGTGCCAGCAGCCCCTCCTGGGGACATTTTGGACATTTT. Translating gives CASSPSWGHFGHF.

This chain uses TRBV5-6 with TRBJ1-1; 10 bases are a match to TRBD1. Losses at the gene ends were 2 bases for V and 9 bases for J; bases not matched to a gene: 7. This CDR3 has 14 amino acids. Germline CDR1 and CDR2: SGHDT and YYEEEE. The CDR3 spells CASSFGTGAQKAFF. DNA of the CDR3: TGTGCCAGCAGCTTCGGGACAGGGGCACAAAAAGCTTTCTTT.

The rearrangement links TRBV19 to TRBJ1-5; D gene ambiguous. Germline V lookup: CDR1 LNHDA, CDR2 SQIVND (reference sequence). This CDR3 is 16 amino acids long. Trimming pared 1 base from V and 6 bases from J, leaving 16 bases between. The CDR3 nucleotides are TGTGCCAGTAGTATAGGTGCAAATCTCTTGGGTCAGCCCCAGCATTTT. Its translation: CASSIGANLLGQPQHF.

This clonotype was found many times. This chain joins TRBV7-6 and TRBJ1-5; 8 nucleotides line up with TRBD1. This CDR3 has 16 amino acids. Germline assignment: CDR1 SGHVS and CDR2 FNYEAQ. After removal of 5 bases from V and 2 bases from J, the junction contained 8 bases not matched to a gene. The CDR3 sequence is CASSIGTGLRNQPQHF. The CDR3 DNA reads as TGTGCCAGCAGCATCGGGACAGGCCTACGCAATCAGCCCCAGCATTTT. The variable domain in full, with the rest retrieved from reference TRBV7-6 and TRBJ1-5, is GAGVSQSPRYKVTKRGQDVALRCDPISGHVSLYWYRQALGQGPEFLTYFNYEAQQDKSGLPNDRFSAERPEGSISTLTIQRTEQRDSAMYRCASSIGTGLRNQPQHFGDGTRLSIL.

This chain joins TRBV15 and TRBJ1-4, with D tentatively TRBD1 (5 bases). V shed 1 base and J shed 5 bases, with 11 bases lying between them. This CDR3 comprises 15 residues. CDR1 is LNHNV, CDR2 YYDKDF, per germline (reference sequence). This chain's CDR3 is CATSRVRQPNEKLFF. In nucleotides, the CDR3 is TGTGCCACCAGCAGAGTAAGACAGCCAAATGAAAAACTGTTTTTT.